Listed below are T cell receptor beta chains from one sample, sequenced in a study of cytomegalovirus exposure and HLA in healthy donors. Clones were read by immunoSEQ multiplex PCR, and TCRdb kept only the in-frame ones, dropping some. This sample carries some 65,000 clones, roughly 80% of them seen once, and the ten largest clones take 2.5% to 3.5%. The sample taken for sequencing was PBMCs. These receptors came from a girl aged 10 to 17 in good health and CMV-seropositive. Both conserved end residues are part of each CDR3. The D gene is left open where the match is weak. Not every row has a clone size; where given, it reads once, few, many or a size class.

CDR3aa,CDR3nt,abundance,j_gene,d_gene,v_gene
CASSHFVTSQTGELFF,TGCGCCAGCAGCCATTTTGTAACTAGCCAGACCGGGGAGCTGTTTTTT,-,TRBJ2-2,-,TRBV4-3
CASSYLGVSYEQYF,TGTGCCAGCAGTTACCTGGGAGTTTCCTACGAGCAGTACTTC,few,TRBJ2-7,-,TRBV6-5
CASSLASAGSNQPQHF,TGTGCCAGCAGCTTGGCCTCGGCAGGGAGCAATCAGCCCCAGCATTTT,-,TRBJ1-5,-,TRBV5-6
CSVAGGWGEKLFF,TGCAGCGTCGCAGGGGGCTGGGGTGAAAAACTGTTTTTT,-,TRBJ1-4,TRBD1,TRBV29-1
CASSQETGAGELFF,TGCGCCAGCAGCCAGGAGACAGGGGCCGGGGAGCTGTTTTTT,-,TRBJ2-2,TRBD1,TRBV4-1
CASSRLGSGNEQFF,TGTGCCAGCAGCCGATTGGGGTCAGGGAATGAGCAGTTCTTC,-,TRBJ2-1,-,TRBV7-2
CASSRGNQPQHF,TGTGCCAGCTCCAGGGGAAATCAGCCCCAGCATTTT,few,TRBJ1-5,-,TRBV6-5
CASSLWTRDSQETQYF,TGCGCCAGCAGCTTGTGGACCCGGGACAGTCAAGAGACCCAGTACTTC,-,TRBJ2-5,TRBD1,TRBV5-1
CASSFDRELRKLFF,TGTGCCAGCAGCTTTGACAGGGAGTTAAGAAAACTGTTTTTT,-,TRBJ1-4,TRBD1,TRBV11-3
CASSVAAQKDYGYTF,TGTGCCAGCAGTGTAGCAGCACAGAAGGACTATGGCTACACCTTC,few,TRBJ1-2,-,TRBV6-1
CAWSRQDHTEAFF,TGTGCCTGGAGTCGGCAGGATCACACTGAAGCTTTCTTT,-,TRBJ1-1,-,TRBV30
CASTPPGGLNEQYF,TGTGCCAGCACCCCCCCAGGGGGCCTGAACGAGCAGTACTTC,-,TRBJ2-7,TRBD1,TRBV28
CASRRKSSYNEQFF,TGTGCCAGCAGGAGGAAGAGCTCCTACAATGAGCAGTTCTTC,-,TRBJ2-1,-,TRBV7-2
CASRSVNTEAFF,TGCGCCAGCAGGTCTGTGAACACTGAAGCTTTCTTT,-,TRBJ1-1,-,TRBV23-1
CASSFQGQTEAFF,TGTGCCAGCAGCTTTCAAGGACAGACTGAAGCTTTCTTT,-,TRBJ1-1,-,TRBV11-2
CASSFSSASSYEQYF,TGTGCCAGCAGCTTTTCTAGCGCTAGCTCCTACGAGCAGTACTTC,-,TRBJ2-7,-,TRBV7-2
CASSSDRGIYNEQFF,TGTGCCAGCAGCTCTGACAGGGGGATCTACAATGAGCAGTTCTTC,-,TRBJ2-1,TRBD1,TRBV6-1
CASSLDRGGFYEQYF,TGTGCCAGCAGTTTAGACCGTGGCGGCTTCTACGAGCAGTACTTC,-,TRBJ2-7,-,TRBV27
CASSYDIWEQYF,TGTGCCAGCAGCTATGACATTTGGGAGCAGTACTTC,-,TRBJ2-7,-,TRBV7-9
CASSLISGAGTGELFF,TGTGCCAGCAGCTTAATTAGCGGGGCGGGGACCGGGGAGCTGTTTTTT,-,TRBJ2-2,TRBD2,TRBV7-6
CASSGTGELFF,TGTGCCAGCAGCGGCACCGGGGAGCTGTTTTTT,-,TRBJ2-2,-,TRBV2
CASSSVSLDTEAFF,TGTGCCAGCAGCTCAGTGTCCTTGGACACTGAAGCTTTCTTT,-,TRBJ1-1,-,TRBV7-9
CASSSSTGYNEQFF,TGTGCCAGCAGCTCCTCGACAGGCTACAATGAGCAGTTCTTC,-,TRBJ2-1,-,TRBV7-9
CASSFPMNTEAFF,TGTGCCAGCAGCTTCCCCATGAACACTGAAGCTTTCTTT,-,TRBJ1-1,-,TRBV5-6
CASSSRGWGTEAFF,TGTGCCAGCAGTTCCCGGGGATGGGGCACTGAAGCTTTCTTT,-,TRBJ1-1,-,TRBV27
CSVENTNDSNEQFF,TGCAGCGTCGAAAATACAAACGACTCCAATGAGCAGTTCTTC,-,TRBJ2-1,-,TRBV29-1
CAWSLLAGEGEQYF,TGTGCCTGGAGTTTGCTAGCGGGAGAGGGAGAGCAGTACTTC,-,TRBJ2-5,TRBD2,TRBV30